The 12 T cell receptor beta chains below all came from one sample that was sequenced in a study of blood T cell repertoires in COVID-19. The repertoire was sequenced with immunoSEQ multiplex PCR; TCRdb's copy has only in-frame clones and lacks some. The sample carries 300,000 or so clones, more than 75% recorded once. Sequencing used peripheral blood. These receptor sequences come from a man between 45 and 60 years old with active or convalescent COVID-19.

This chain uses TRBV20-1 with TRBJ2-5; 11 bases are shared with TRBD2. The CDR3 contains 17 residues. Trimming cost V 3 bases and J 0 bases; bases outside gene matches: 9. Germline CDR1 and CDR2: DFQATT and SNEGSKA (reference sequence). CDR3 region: CSASGGSGGDYQETQYF. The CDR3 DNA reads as TGCAGTGCTAGTGGTGGTAGCGGGGGGGACTACCAAGAGACCCAGTACTTC.

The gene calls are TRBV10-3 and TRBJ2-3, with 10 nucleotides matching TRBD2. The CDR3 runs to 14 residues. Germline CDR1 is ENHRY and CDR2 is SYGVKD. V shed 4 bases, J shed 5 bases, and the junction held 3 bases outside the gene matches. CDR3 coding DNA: TGTGCCATCAGTGGAGCGGGAGGGGGAGATACGCAGTATTTT. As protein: CAISGAGGGDTQYF.

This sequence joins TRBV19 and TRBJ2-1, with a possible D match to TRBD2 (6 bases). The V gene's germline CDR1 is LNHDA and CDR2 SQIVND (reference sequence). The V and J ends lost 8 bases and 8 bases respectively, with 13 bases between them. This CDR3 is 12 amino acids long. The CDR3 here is CASSTSGYEQFF. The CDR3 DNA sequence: TGTGCCAGTTCGACTAGTGGCTATGAGCAGTTCTTC.

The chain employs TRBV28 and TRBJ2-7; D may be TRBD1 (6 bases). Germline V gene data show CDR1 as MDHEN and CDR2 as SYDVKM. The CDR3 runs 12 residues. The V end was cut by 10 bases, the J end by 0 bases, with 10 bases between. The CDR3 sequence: CAIQGFSYEQYF. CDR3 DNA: TGTGCCATACAGGGTTTCTCCTACGAGCAGTACTTC.

CDR3 nucleotides: TGCGCCAGCAGCATTCAGGGTGCTAATGAAAAACTGTTTTTT. Translated, it gives CASSIQGANEKLFF. V is TRBV5-1 and J is TRBJ1-4, with D perhaps matching TRBD1 (5 bases). Looked up from germline, CDR1 is SGHRS and CDR2 is YFSETQ. Trimming shortened V by 4 bases and J by 3 bases, and 10 bases separated the two germline ends. The CDR3 runs to 14 residues.

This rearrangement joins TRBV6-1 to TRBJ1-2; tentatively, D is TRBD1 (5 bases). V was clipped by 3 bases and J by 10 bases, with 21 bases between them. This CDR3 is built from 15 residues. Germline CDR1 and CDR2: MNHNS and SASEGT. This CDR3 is CASSDTGYGASAYTF. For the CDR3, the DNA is TGTGCCAGCAGTGACACAGGATACGGCGCATCCGCCTACACCTTC.

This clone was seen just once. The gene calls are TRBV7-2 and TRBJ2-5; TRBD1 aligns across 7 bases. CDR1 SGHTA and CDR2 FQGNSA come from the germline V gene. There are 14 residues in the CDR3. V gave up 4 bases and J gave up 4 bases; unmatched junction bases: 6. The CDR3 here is CASSSGTVRETQYF. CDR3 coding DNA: TGTGCCAGCAGCTCCGGGACAGTGAGAGAGACCCAGTACTTC.

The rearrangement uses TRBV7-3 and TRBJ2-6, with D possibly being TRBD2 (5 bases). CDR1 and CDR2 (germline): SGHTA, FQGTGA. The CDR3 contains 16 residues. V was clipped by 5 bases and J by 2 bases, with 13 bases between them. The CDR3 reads CASSAAASAGANVLTF. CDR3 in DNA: TGTGCCAGCAGCGCAGCGGCAAGCGCTGGGGCCAACGTCCTGACTTTC.

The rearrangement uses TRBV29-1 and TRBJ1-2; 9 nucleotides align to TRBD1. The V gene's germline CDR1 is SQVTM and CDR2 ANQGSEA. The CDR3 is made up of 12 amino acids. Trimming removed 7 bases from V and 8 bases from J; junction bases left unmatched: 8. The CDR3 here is CSAGDRVRGYTF. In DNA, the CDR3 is TGCAGCGCGGGGGACAGGGTGCGAGGCTACACCTTC.

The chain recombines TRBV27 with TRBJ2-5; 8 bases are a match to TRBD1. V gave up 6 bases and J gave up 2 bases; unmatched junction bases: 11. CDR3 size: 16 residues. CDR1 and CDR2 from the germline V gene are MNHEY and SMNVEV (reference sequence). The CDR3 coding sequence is TGTGCCAGCAGCCTAGCAAGACGACAGGGGCAAGAGACCCAGTACTTC. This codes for CASSLARRQGQETQYF.

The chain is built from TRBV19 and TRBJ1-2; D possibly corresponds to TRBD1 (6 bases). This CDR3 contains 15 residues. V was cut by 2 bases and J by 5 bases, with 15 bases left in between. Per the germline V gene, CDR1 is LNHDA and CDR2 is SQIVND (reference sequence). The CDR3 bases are TGTGCCAGTAGTATAAGCTGGGACACCCTTTATGGCTACACCTTC. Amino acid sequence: CASSISWDTLYGYTF. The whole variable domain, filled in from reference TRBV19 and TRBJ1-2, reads DGGITQSPKYLFRKEGQNVTLSCEQNLNHDAMYWYRQDPGQGLRLIYYSQIVNDFQKGDIAEGYSVSREKKESFPLTVTSAQKNPTAFYLCASSISWDTLYGYTFGSGTRLTVV.

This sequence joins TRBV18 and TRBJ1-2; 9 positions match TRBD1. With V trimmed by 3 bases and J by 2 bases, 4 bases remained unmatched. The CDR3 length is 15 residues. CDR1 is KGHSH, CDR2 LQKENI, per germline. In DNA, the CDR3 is TGTGCCAGCTCACCGGGACAGGGATCGAACTATGGCTACACCTTC. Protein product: CASSPGQGSNYGYTF. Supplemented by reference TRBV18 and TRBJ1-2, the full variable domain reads NAGVMQNPRHLVRRRGQEARLRCSPMKGHSHVYWYRQLPEEGLKFMVYLQKENIIDESGMPKERFSAEFPKEGPSILRIQQVVRGDSAAYFCASSPGQGSNYGYTFGSGTRLTVV.